These 14 T cell receptor beta chains share one sample of origin, sequenced in a study of shared clonotypes between healthy human individuals. Clones were sequenced by immunoSEQ multiplex PCR, and TCRdb holds only the in-frame ones, with some missing. The profile shows 2 million to 3 million clones, 93% of them singletons. The source material was naive CD4+ T cells from PBMCs. Subset given: CD45RA+ positively selected. Every receptor here comes from a man between 18 and 29 years old in good health. Some clones in this sample may be carry-over from other donors' samples.

The gene calls are TRBV7-9 and TRBJ2-1; tentatively, D is TRBD1 (6 bases). Germline CDR1 and CDR2: SEHNR and FQNEAQ (reference sequence). The CDR3 contains 16 residues. V was cut by 4 bases and J by 1 base, with 14 bases left in between. CDR3 nucleotides: TGTGCCAGCAGCTCGGAAACAGGGCTGTCCTACAATGAGCAGTTCTTC. Protein: CASSSETGLSYNEQFF. Using reference TRBV7-9 and TRBJ2-1 for the parts outside the CDR3, the full variable domain is DTGVSQNPRHKITKRGQNVTFRCDPISEHNRLYWYRQTLGQGPEFLTYFQNEAQLEKSRLLSDRFSAERPKGSFSTLEIQRTEQGDSAMYLCASSSETGLSYNEQFFGPGTRLTVL.

The chain is built from TRBV5-6 and TRBJ1-5; D ambiguous. The CDR3 runs to 14 residues. The germline gives CDR1 SGHDT, CDR2 YYEEEE. The V end lost 2 bases, the J end lost 0 bases, and 6 bases lay between the germline ends. The CDR3 bases are TGTGCCAGCAGCTTTCGAGTTAGCAATCAGCCCCAGCATTTT. It is translated as CASSFRVSNQPQHF.

This clone was seen a handful of times. The chain uses TRBV5-3 and TRBJ1-5; no firm D call. TRBV5-3 is filed as an ORF, its function uncertain. The CDR3 runs 14 residues. The V end lost 4 bases, the J end lost 1 base, and 9 bases lay between the germline ends. CDR3 DNA sequence: TGTGCCAGAAGCGTAACTTGGAGCAATCAGCCCCAGCATTTT. It is translated as CARSVTWSNQPQHF.

This chain uses TRBV18 with TRBJ1-2; no reliable D call. This CDR3 region has 16 residues. Trimming pared 3 bases from V and 1 base from J, leaving 15 bases between. The V gene's germline CDR1 is KGHSH and CDR2 LQKENI. The CDR3 sequence: CASSPSGNRVNYGYTF. The CDR3 DNA is TGTGCCAGCTCACCTTCTGGGAATAGAGTTAACTATGGCTACACCTTC.

This chain joins TRBV18 and TRBJ2-2, with 7 bases identical to TRBD1. Trimming removed 5 bases from V and 0 bases from J; junction bases left unmatched: 0. CDR3 size: 14 residues. Germline assignment: CDR1 KGHSH and CDR2 LQKENI. This chain's CDR3 is CASSTGANTGELFF. In DNA form, the CDR3 reads TGTGCCAGCTCAACAGGGGCGAACACCGGGGAGCTGTTTTTT.

This chain connects TRBV7-3 to TRBJ2-3; 7 positions match TRBD1. The trim removed 2 bases at V and 2 bases at J, leaving 1 base unmatched. Germline V gives CDR1 SGHTA, CDR2 FQGTGA. The CDR3 is 14 residues long. CDR3 sequence: CASSLDRATDTQYF. The CDR3, as DNA: TGTGCCAGCAGCTTAGACAGGGCCACAGATACGCAGTATTTT.

To note about this clone: This specimen includes other DNA sequences encoding the same CDR3. The chain joins TRBV5-8 to TRBJ1-2; D possibly corresponds to TRBD1 (5 bases). Trimming removed 0 bases at V and 3 bases at J, with 6 bases between. The CDR3 loop spans 13 amino acids. CDR1 SGHTS and CDR2 YDEGEE come from the germline V gene. Written as DNA, the CDR3 is TGTGCCAGCAGCTTGGGAGGGGACTATGGCTACACCTTC. Protein product: CASSLGGDYGYTF.

The J gene is TRBJ1-1, the V gene TRBV18; the match to TRBD1 covers 8 bases. The junction had 11 bases not matched to a gene; V was cut back by 1 base and J by 4 bases. CDR1 KGHSH and CDR2 LQKENI come from the germline V gene. The CDR3 extends over 17 amino acids. Here the CDR3 DNA reads TGTGCCAGCTCACCACGGGGGGCAGGGGGCCAAGGCACTGAAGCTTTCTTT. It encodes CASSPRGAGGQGTEAFF.

The chain joins TRBV25-1 to TRBJ2-6; TRBD1 aligns across 7 bases. The CDR3 is made up of 18 amino acids. The V segment lost 4 bases and the J segment 3 bases; nucleotides outside the gene matches: 12. Germline V gives CDR1 MGHDK, CDR2 SYGVNS. CDR3 sequence reads: CASSGTPGRGIGANVLTF. The CDR3 nucleotides read TGTGCCAGCAGTGGGACCCCGGGCAGGGGGATTGGGGCCAACGTCCTGACTTTC.

V gene TRBV7-9 combines with J gene TRBJ2-1, with TRBD2 matching 11 bases. V trimming: 3 bases; J trimming: 3 bases; junction bases outside the gene matches: 10. The CDR3 is 18 amino acids. The germline V gene has CDR1 SEHNR and CDR2 FQNEAQ (reference sequence). The DNA of the CDR3 is TGTGCCAGCAGCTTTGGGCTAGCGGGAGGAGGAGGCTACAATGAGCAGTTCTTC. As protein: CASSFGLAGGGGYNEQFF.

V usage is TRBV7-3 and J usage is TRBJ2-3; TRBD2 agrees at 7 bases. With V trimmed by 2 bases and J by 0 bases, 17 bases remained unmatched. The CDR3 runs 20 residues. The germline CDR1 and CDR2 sequences are SGHTA and FQGTGA. The CDR3 loop reads CASSLWGPGLTKSSTDTQYF. CDR3 sequence (DNA): TGTGCCAGCAGCTTATGGGGCCCGGGACTAACGAAGTCTAGCACAGATACGCAGTATTTT.

CDR3 amino acids: CASSLAGPRLAGYTF. In nucleotides, the CDR3 is TGTGCCAGCAGTCTAGCGGGACCGCGTTTGGCTGGCTACACCTTC. The rearrangement uses TRBV28 and TRBJ1-2, with D tentatively TRBD1 (5 bases). The V gene's germline CDR1 is MDHEN and CDR2 SYDVKM. This CDR3 has 15 residues. V was shortened by 5 bases and J by 7 bases, with 20 bases between the two germline ends.

The genes are TRBV7-8 and TRBJ2-5; 7 nucleotides align to TRBD1. CDR1 and CDR2 (germline): SGHVS, FQNEAQ. There are 14 residues in the CDR3. Losses at the gene ends were 5 bases for V and 1 base for J; bases not matched to a gene: 4. The CDR3 coding sequence is TGTGCCAGCAGCCCCGGGACAGTCCAAGAGACCCAGTACTTC. It specifies CASSPGTVQETQYF.

V and J are TRBV29-1 and TRBJ2-5; D unclear. From germline, CDR1 is SQVTM and CDR2 ANQGSEA. The CDR3 covers 13 residues. The CDR3 nucleotides are TGCACACCGAAACATGGGCAGGCGGAGACCCAGTACTTC. As protein: CTPKHGQAETQYF.